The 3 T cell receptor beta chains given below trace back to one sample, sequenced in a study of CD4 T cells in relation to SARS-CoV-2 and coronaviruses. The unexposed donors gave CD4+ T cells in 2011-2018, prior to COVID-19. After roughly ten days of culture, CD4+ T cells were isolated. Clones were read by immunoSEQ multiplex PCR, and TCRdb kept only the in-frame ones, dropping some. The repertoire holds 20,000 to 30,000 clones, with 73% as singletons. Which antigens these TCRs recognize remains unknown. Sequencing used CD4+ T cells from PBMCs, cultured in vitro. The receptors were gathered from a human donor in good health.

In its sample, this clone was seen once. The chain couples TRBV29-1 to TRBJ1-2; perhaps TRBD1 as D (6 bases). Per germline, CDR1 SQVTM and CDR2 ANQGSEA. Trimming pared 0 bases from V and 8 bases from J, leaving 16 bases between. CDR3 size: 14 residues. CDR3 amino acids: CSVEEITRGSGYTF. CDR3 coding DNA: TGCAGCGTTGAAGAGATCACAAGGGGGAGCGGCTACACCTTC.

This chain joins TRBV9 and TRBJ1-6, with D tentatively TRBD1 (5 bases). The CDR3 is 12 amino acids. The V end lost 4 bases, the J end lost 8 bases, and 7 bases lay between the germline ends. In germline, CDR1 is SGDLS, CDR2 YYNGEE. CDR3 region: CASSPGYSPLHF. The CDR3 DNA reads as TGTGCCAGCAGCCCAGGGTATTCACCCCTCCACTTT.

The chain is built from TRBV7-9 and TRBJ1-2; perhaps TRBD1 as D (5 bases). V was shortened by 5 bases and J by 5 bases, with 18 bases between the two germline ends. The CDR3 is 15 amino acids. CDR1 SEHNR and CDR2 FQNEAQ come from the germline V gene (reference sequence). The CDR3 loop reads CASSPATGRGYGYTF. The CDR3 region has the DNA TGTGCCAGCAGCCCCGCGACGGGACGAGGGTATGGCTACACCTTC.